This TCR beta chain was found in a study of T cells and copy number aberrations in small-cell lung cancer. Findings of the study overall: All specimens were formalin-fixed paraffin-embedded tissue, which is known to introduce sequencing artifacts.

Germline V lookup: CDR1 ENHRY, CDR2 SYGVKD. CDR3 length: 14 amino acids. Germline trimming cut 1 base from V and 1 base from J; bases unmatched to any gene: 1. Assay used: immunoSEQ multiplex PCR; TCRdb lists only in-frame clones, some missing. The sample records some 3,100 clones, 90% being singletons. A single count supports this clone. Its antigen is undetermined. This clonotype was sampled from a man aged 45-65 years with small cell lung cancer. Sequencing input: normal tissue next to the tumor. The gene calls are TRBV10-3 and TRBJ2-7; 7 positions match TRBD2. CDR3 region: CAISEWEGSYEQYF. The DNA for the CDR3 is TGTGCCATCAGTGAGTGGGAGGGATCCTACGAGCAGTACTTC.